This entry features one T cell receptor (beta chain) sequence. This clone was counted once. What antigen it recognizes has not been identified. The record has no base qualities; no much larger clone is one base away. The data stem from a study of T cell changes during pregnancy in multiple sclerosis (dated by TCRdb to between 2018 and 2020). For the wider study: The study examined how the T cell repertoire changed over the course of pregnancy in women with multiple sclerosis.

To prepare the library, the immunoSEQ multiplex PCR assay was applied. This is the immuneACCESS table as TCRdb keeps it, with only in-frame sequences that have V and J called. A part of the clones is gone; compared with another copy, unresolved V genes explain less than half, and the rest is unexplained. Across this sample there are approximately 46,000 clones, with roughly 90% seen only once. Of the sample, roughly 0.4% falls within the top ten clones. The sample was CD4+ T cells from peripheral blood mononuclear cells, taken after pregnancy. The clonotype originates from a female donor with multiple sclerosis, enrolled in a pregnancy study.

The CDR3 is CAWSVSAGEVETQYF. In nucleotides, the sequence is TGTGCCTGGAGTGTATCAGCGGGAGAGGTGGAGACCCAGTACTTC. The rearranged chain carries TRBV30 and TRBJ2-5, with TRBD2 identical over 8 junction bases. For CDR1 and CDR2, the germline V gene (reference sequence) lists GTSNPN and SVGIG. Including the terminal cysteine and phenylalanine, the CDR3 comprises 15 residues. CDR3 DNA only is kept here, 45 bases in frame from base 1. V is pruned by 0 bases and J by 5 bases, leaving 8 bases of the junction without a gene match.